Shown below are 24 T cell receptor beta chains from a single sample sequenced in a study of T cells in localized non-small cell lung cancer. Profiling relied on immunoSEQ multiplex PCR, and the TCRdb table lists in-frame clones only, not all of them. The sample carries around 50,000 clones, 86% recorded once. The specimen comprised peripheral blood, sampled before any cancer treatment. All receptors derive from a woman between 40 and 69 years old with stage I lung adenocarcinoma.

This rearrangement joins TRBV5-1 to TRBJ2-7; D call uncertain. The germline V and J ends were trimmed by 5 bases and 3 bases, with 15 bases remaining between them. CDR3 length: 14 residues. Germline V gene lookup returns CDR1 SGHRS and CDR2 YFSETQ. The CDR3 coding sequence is TGCGCCAGCAGTAGCCGGGTGGCCCACTACGAGCAGTACTTC. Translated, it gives CASSSRVAHYEQYF.

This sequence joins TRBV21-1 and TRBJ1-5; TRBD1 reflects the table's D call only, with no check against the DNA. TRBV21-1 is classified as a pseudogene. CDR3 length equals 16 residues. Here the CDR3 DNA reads TGTGCCAGCAGCATCTCAGGGGCCGGGGGCAATCAGCCCCAGCATTTT. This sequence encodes CASSISGAGGNQPQHF.

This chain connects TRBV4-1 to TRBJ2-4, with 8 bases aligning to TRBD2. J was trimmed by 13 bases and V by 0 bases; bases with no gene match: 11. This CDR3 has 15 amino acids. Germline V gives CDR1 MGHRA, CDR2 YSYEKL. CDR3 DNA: TGCGCCAGCAGCCAAGAGCCTGGGACTAGTCAATCCCAGTACTTC. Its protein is CASSQEPGTSQSQYF.

The CDR3 loop is CASSLEGFEQYF. DNA for the CDR3: TGCGCCAGCAGCTTGGAAGGGTTTGAGCAGTACTTC. The V and J genes are TRBV5-1 and TRBJ2-7; D remains unclear. The germline gives CDR1 SGHRS, CDR2 YFSETQ. The CDR3 is 12 residues long. V was cut by 0 bases and J by 7 bases, with 8 bases left in between.

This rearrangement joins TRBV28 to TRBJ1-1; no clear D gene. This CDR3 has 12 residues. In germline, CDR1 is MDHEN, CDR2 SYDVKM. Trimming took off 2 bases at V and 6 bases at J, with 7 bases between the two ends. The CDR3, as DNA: TGTGCCAGCAGTTTACGAGTAGCTGAAGCTTTCTTT. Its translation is CASSLRVAEAFF.

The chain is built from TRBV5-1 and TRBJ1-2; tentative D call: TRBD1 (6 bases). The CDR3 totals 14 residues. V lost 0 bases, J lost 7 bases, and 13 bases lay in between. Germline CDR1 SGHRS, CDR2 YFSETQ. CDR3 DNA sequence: TGCGCCAGCAGCTTGGATGGGGGCAGGAGTGGCTACACCTTC. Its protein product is CASSLDGGRSGYTF.

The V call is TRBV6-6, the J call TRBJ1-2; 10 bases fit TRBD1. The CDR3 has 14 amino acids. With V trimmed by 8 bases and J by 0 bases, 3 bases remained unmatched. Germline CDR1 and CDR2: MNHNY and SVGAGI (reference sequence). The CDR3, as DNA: TGTGCCAGCCTAGGACAGGGGGCTAACTATGGCTACACCTTC. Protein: CASLGQGANYGYTF.

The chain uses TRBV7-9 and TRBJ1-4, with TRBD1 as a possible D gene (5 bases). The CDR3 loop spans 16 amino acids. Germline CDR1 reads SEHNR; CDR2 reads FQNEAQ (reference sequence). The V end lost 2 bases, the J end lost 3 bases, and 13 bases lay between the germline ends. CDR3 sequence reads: CASSLNGRGSNEKLFF. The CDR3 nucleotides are TGTGCCAGCAGCTTAAATGGGAGGGGCTCTAATGAAAAACTGTTTTTT.

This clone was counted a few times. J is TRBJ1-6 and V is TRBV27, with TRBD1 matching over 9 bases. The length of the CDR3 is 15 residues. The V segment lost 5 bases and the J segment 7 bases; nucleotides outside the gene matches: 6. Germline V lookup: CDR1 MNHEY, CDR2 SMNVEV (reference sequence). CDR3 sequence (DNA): TGTGCCAGCAGTGCCGACAGGGGGGGGAATTCACCCCTCCACTTT. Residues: CASSADRGGNSPLHF.

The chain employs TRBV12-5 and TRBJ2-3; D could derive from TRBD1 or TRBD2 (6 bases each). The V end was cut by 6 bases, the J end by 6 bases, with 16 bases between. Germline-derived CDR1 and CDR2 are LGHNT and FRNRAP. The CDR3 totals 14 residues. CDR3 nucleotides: TGTGCTAGTGGCCGATCGGGGGCAGCGGATACGCAGTATTTT. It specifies CASGRSGAADTQYF.

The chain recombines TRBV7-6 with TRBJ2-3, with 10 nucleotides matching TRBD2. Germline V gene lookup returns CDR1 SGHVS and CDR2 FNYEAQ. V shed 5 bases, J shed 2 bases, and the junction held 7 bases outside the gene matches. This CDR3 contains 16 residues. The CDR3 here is CASSLLAGEPTDTQYF. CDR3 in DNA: TGTGCCAGCAGCCTTCTAGCGGGGGAACCCACAGATACGCAGTATTTT.

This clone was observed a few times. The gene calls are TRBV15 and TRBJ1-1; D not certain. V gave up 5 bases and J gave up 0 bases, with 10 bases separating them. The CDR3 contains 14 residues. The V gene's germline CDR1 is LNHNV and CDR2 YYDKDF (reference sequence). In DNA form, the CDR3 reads TGTGCCACCAGCGGGCGACTAATGAACACTGAAGCTTTCTTT. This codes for CATSGRLMNTEAFF.

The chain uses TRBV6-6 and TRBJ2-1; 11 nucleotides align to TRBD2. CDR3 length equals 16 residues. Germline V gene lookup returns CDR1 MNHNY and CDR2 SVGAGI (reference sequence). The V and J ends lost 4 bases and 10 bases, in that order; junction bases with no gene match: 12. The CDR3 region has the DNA TGTGCCAGCAGTTTAACTAGCGGGGGCTTCCTCAGAGAGCAGTTCTTC. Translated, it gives CASSLTSGGFLREQFF.

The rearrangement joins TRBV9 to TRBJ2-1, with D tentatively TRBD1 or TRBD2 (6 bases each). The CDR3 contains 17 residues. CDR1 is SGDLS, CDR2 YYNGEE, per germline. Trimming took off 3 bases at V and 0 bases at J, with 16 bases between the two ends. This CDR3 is CASSEGGGRSSYNEQFF. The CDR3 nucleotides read TGTGCCAGCAGCGAGGGGGGCGGGCGGAGCTCCTACAATGAGCAGTTCTTC.

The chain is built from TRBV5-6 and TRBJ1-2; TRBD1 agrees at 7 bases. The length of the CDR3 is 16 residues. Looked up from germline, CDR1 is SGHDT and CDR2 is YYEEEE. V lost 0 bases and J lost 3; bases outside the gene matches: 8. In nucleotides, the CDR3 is TGTGCCAGCAGCTTGGCCGGTCAGGGGGAATACTATGGCTACACCTTC. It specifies CASSLAGQGEYYGYTF.

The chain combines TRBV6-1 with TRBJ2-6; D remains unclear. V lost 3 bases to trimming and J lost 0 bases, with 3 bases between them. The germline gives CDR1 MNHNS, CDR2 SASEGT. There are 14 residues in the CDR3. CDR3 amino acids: CASSELSGANVLTF. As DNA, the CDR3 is TGTGCCAGCAGTGAGCTCTCTGGGGCCAACGTCCTGACTTTC.

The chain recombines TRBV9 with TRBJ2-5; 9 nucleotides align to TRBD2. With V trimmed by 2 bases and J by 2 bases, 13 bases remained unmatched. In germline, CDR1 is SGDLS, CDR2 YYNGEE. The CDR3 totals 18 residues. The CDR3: CASSVASGVHNVQETQYF. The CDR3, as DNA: TGTGCCAGCAGCGTTGCTAGCGGGGTGCATAACGTGCAAGAGACCCAGTACTTC.

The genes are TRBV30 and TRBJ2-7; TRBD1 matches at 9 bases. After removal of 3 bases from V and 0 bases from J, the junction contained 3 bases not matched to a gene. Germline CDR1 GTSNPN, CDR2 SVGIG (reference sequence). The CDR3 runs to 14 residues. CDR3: CAWRDRGSSYEQYF. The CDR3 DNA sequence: TGTGCCTGGAGGGACAGGGGAAGCTCCTACGAGCAGTACTTC.

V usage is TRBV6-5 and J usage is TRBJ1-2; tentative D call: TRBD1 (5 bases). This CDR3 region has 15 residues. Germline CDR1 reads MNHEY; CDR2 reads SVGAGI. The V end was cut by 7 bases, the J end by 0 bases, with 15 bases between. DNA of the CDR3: TGTGCCAGCACCAGAGACAGAAGTACTAACTATGGCTACACCTTC. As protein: CASTRDRSTNYGYTF.

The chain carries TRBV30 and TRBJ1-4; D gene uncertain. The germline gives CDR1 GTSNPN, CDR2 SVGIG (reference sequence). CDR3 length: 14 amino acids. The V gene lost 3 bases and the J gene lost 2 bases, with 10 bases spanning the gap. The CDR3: CAWSPDGTNEKLFF. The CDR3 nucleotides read TGTGCCTGGAGCCCGGACGGTACTAATGAAAAACTGTTTTTT.

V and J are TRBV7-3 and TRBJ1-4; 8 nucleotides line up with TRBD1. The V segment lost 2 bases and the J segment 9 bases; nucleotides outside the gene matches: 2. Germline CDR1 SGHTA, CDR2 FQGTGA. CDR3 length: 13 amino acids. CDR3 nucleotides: TGTGCCAGCAGCTTAGGGACAGGCAAAAAACTGTTTTTT. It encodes CASSLGTGKKLFF.

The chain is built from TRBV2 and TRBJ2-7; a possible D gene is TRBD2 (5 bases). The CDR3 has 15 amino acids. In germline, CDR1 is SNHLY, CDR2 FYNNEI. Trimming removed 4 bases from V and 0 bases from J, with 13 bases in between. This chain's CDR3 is CASSGVAHSSYEQYF. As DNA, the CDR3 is TGTGCCAGCAGTGGGGTAGCGCATAGCTCCTACGAGCAGTACTTC.

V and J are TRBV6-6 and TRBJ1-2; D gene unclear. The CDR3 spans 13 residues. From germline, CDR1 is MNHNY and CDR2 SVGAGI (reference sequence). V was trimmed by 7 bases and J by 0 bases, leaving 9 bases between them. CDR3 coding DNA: TGTGCCAGCACCATCTCAGCTAACTATGGCTACACCTTC. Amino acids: CASTISANYGYTF.

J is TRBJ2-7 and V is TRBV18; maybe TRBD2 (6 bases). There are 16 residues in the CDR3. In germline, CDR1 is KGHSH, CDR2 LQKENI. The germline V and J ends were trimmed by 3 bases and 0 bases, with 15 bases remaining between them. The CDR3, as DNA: TGTGCCAGCTCACCCCGGCGGGACCGGGGCTCCTACGAGCAGTACTTC. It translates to CASSPRRDRGSYEQYF. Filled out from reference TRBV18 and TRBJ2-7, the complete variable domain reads NAGVMQNPRHLVRRRGQEARLRCSPMKGHSHVYWYRQLPEEGLKFMVYLQKENIIDESGMPKERFSAEFPKEGPSILRIQQVVRGDSAAYFCASSPRRDRGSYEQYFGPGTRLTVT.